One sample yielded the 4 T cell receptor beta chains listed below, sequenced in a study of T cells in Graves' hyperthyroidism and ophthalmopathy. Amplification of TCR beta CDR3 regions was performed using RNA transcripts as template. HTBI primers were employed in a first-round RT-PCR of the TCR CDR3. TCRdb re-analysed the multiplex PCR reads in MiXCR, keeping a single row per CDR3 protein. The sample yields more than 300,000 distinct CDR3 sequences, approximately 18% seen once. Source material: blood. The source of these receptors is a man between 18 and 29 years old with Graves' ophthalmopathy.

The CDR3 DNA reads TGTGCCAGCAGCGAGGGGGCGAGAGGAAACACCATATATTTT. Translating gives CASSEGARGNTIYF. The rearrangement links TRBV12-3 or TRBV12-4 to TRBJ1-3; the match to TRBD1 covers 7 bases. This CDR3 comprises 14 residues. V was pared by 6 bases and J by 4 bases, with 6 bases of the junction left unmatched.

This chain links TRBV20-1 with TRBJ1-3; 9 bases are shared with TRBD1. Germline values: CDR1 DFQATT, CDR2 SNEGSKA (reference sequence). The CDR3 is 15 amino acids. V gave up 3 bases and J gave up 2 bases; unmatched junction bases: 5. CDR3 residues: CSARGQGEAGNTIYF. CDR3 nucleotide sequence: TGCAGTGCTAGGGGACAGGGAGAAGCTGGAAACACCATATATTTT.

Points on this clonotype: Given a much more abundant clone one base away, this may be a read error. The chain has TRBV6-2 or TRBV6-3 and TRBJ2-3; 9 positions match TRBD1. The length of the CDR3 is 16 residues. Germline V gene sequence: CDR1 MNHEY, CDR2 SVGEGT. Written as DNA, the CDR3 is TGTCCCAGCAGTTACTCGAACAGGGGGCAGGGAGATACGCAGTATTTT. Amino acids: CPSSYSNRGQGDTQYF.

The chain recombines TRBV19 with TRBJ1-5; D unresolved. The CDR3 spans 14 residues. Germline V gene lookup returns CDR1 LNHDA and CDR2 SQIVND (reference sequence). The ends were cut back, 5 bases at V and 6 bases at J, with 14 bases in the middle. The CDR3 nucleotides are TGTGCCAGTAGTCTCGTTGGGGATTCTCAGCCCCAGCATTTT. Translated, it gives CASSLVGDSQPQHF.